Shown below are 13 T cell receptor beta chains from a single sample sequenced in a study of response to subunit inactivated influenza vaccine (dated by TCRdb to the late 2010s). Library prep was done by RT-PCR. Sequenced on an Illumina HiSeq 2500. TCRdb took the public reads, trimmed them with fastp at Q25, ran MiXCR for clone calling and kept in-frame beta chains. Each CDR3 protein appears once, grouped with its most common genes and DNA. The sample data list 300,000 to 350,000 distinct CDR3 sequences, and 20% to 25% of these were observed just once. About a tenth of the sample belongs to the ten largest clones. Source: PBMCs from blood, taken less than 22 months after vaccination. All receptors derive from a man in his fifties or sixties who received an inactivated influenza vaccine. Donor details come from another sample of the same person, matched by shared clones.

This clonotype was recorded a few times. The chain recombines TRBV5-1 with TRBJ2-1; D may correspond to TRBD1 or TRBD2 (5 bases each). The CDR3 length is 14 residues. CDR1 and CDR2 (germline): SGHRS, YFSETQ. The germline V and J ends were trimmed by 3 bases and 1 base, with 8 bases remaining between them. For the CDR3, the DNA is TGCGCCAGCAGCTGGGGGACGTCCTACAATGAGCAGTTCTTC. As protein: CASSWGTSYNEQFF.

The table lists this clonotype with a count of one. V usage is TRBV7-8 and J usage is TRBJ2-3; 8 nucleotides match TRBD1. Trimming took 5 bases from V and 15 from J; bases not matched to a gene: 7. This CDR3 spans 11 amino acids. Germline values: CDR1 SGHVS, CDR2 FQNEAQ. CDR3 loop: CASSPGGYAYF. CDR3 DNA: TGTGCCAGCAGCCCAGGGGGCTACGCCTATTTT.

This rearrangement joins TRBV11-2 to TRBJ1-5, with a tentative D call TRBD1 (5 bases). CDR3 length equals 14 residues. The germline V and J ends were trimmed by 0 bases and 7 bases, with 10 bases remaining between them. Germline CDR1 reads SGHAT; CDR2 reads FQNNGV. The CDR3 DNA sequence: TGTGCCAGCAGCTTAGATCCAGGGAACCAGCCCCAGCATTTT. This codes for CASSLDPGNQPQHF.

In the case of this clonotype: At one boundary the junction diverges from the germline segment, which might be a read error. The chain carries TRBV27 and TRBJ1-2, with D maybe TRBD1 (5 bases). Germline V gene lookup returns CDR1 MNHEY and CDR2 SMNVEV (reference sequence). The CDR3 is 13 residues long. The CDR3 is CASSFGGNSGYTF. The CDR3, as DNA: TGTGCCAGCAGTTTTGGGGGGAACTCTGGCTACACCTTC.

Only a few counts were recorded for this clonotype. The genes are TRBV4-3 and TRBJ2-3; TRBD2 matches 9 bases. Germline V gene lookup returns CDR1 LGHNA and CDR2 YSLEER. With 2 bases clipped from V and 2 bases from J, the junction kept 11 bases outside the gene matches. This CDR3 region has 18 residues. CDR3 sequence: CASSQRVAGTSFTDTQYF. The CDR3 nucleotides are TGCGCCAGCAGCCAAAGAGTTGCCGGGACTAGCTTCACAGATACGCAGTATTTT.

There are many counts of this clonotype. The CDR3 here is CSVSTGNYNEQFF. The CDR3 DNA reads TGCAGCGTCTCTACAGGGAACTACAATGAGCAGTTCTTC. The chain links TRBV29-1 to TRBJ2-1; weak D call: TRBD1 (6 bases). V lost 6 bases and J lost 3, with 12 bases in between. Germline CDR1 is SQVTM and CDR2 is ANQGSEA. The CDR3 runs to 13 residues.

This clonotype turned up a few times. The chain links TRBV6-2 or TRBV6-3 to TRBJ1-2; the match to TRBD1 covers 8 bases. Germline assignment: CDR1 MNHEY and CDR2 SVGEGT. V gave up 6 bases and J gave up 2 bases; unmatched junction bases: 5. The CDR3 totals 14 residues. The CDR3 reads CASSRTGRNYGYTF. The CDR3 DNA reads TGTGCCAGCAGCCGGACAGGGAGGAACTATGGCTACACCTTC.

This clonotype was observed a handful of times. V is TRBV7-2 and J is TRBJ1-5; D might be TRBD1 (5 bases). The CDR3 runs 17 residues. V lost 5 bases to trimming and J lost 0 bases, with 17 bases between them. The germline gives CDR1 SGHTA, CDR2 FQGNSA. DNA of the CDR3: TGTGCCAGCAGCACCCCAACAGGTTCCTCTAGCAATCAGCCCCAGCATTTT. It codes for CASSTPTGSSSNQPQHF.

The sample holds a few counts of this clonotype. The genes are TRBV4-2 and TRBJ1-5; 7 bases map to TRBD1. V was pared by 0 bases and J by 9 bases, with 8 bases of the junction left unmatched. CDR1 is LGHNA, CDR2 YNFKEQ, per germline. The CDR3 is 15 residues long. The chain's CDR3 is CASSQEEGGAGPQHF. The CDR3 bases are TGTGCCAGCAGCCAAGAGGAAGGGGGCGCAGGGCCCCAGCATTTT.

This chain uses TRBV7-9 with TRBJ1-2; D possibly corresponds to TRBD1 (5 bases). Trimming took 3 bases from V and 6 from J, leaving 17 bases between them. The CDR3 length is 15 residues. Germline V gene data show CDR1 as SEHNR and CDR2 as FQNEAQ (reference sequence). The CDR3 DNA follows: TGTGCCAGCAGCTTTAGACAGCCGGCTAAGGATGGCTACACCTTC. Its translation: CASSFRQPAKDGYTF.

The V call is TRBV20-1, the J call TRBJ2-5; TRBD2 is a possible D gene (6 bases). Trimming removed 5 bases from V and 5 bases from J, with 15 bases in between. The CDR3 loop spans 13 amino acids. Per the germline V gene, CDR1 is DFQATT and CDR2 is SNEGSKA (reference sequence). The DNA of the CDR3 is TGCAGTGCTTCCCTAACTAGCTTCGAGACCCAGTACTTC. Its protein is CSASLTSFETQYF.

The chain employs TRBV5-5 and TRBJ2-5; no clear D gene. Germline-derived CDR1 and CDR2 are SGHKS and YYEKEE (reference sequence). The CDR3 totals 13 residues. V was trimmed by 2 bases and J by 1 base, leaving 6 bases between them. CDR3 nucleotides: TGTGCCAGCAGCTTTGACATCCAAGAGACCCAGTACTTC. It translates to CASSFDIQETQYF.

The chain couples TRBV10-3 to TRBJ2-4, with TRBD1 as a possible D gene (7 bases). This CDR3 contains 14 residues. Per germline, CDR1 ENHRY and CDR2 SYGVKD. Trimming stripped 6 bases from V and 6 bases from J, with 15 bases between. In nucleotides, the CDR3 is TGTGCCATCAGCAAGGGGCAGGGGGGAAACATTCAGTACTTC. Encoded protein: CAISKGQGGNIQYF.